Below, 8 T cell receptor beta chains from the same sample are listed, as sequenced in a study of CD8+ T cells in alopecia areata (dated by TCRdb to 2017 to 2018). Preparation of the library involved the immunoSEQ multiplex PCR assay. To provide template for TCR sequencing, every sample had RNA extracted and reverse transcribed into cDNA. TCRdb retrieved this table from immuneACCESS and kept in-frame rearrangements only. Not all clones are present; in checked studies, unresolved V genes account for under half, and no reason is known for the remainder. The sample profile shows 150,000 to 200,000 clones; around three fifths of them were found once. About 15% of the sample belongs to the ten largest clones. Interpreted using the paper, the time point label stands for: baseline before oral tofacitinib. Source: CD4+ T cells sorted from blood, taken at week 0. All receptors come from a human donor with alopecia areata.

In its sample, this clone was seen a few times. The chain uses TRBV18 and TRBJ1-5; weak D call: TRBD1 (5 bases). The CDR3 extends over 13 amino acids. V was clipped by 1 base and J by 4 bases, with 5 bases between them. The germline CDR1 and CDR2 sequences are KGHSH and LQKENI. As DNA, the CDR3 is TGTGCCAGCTCACCACAGGGGAATCAGCCCCAGCATTTT. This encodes CASSPQGNQPQHF.

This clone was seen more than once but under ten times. The CDR3 reads CASSNLGPYSNQPQHF. In DNA form, the CDR3 reads TGTGCCAGCAGCAATTTGGGGCCGTATAGCAATCAGCCCCAGCATTTT. V and J are TRBV21-1 and TRBJ1-5; the table gives TRBD1 as D, unverified against the DNA. TRBV21-1 is a pseudogene locus. The CDR3 runs 16 residues.

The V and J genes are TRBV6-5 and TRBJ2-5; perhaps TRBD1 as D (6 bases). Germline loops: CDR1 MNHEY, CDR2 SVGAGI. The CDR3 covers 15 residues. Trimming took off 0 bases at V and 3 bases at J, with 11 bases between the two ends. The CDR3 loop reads CASSYSIGTKETQYF. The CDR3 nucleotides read TGTGCCAGCAGTTACTCTATCGGGACAAAAGAGACCCAGTACTTC.

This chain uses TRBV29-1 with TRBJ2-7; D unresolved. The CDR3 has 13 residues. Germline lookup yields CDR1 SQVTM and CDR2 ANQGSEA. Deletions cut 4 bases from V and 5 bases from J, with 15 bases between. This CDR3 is CSVGEQTSNEQYF. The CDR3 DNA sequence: TGCAGCGTTGGTGAACAGACATCAAACGAGCAGTACTTC.

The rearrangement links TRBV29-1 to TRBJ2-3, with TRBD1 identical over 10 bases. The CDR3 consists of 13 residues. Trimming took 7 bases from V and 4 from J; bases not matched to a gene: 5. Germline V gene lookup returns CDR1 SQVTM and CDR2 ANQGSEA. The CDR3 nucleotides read TGCAGCGATCGGACAGGGGGTTCAGATACGCAGTATTTT. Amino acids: CSDRTGGSDTQYF.

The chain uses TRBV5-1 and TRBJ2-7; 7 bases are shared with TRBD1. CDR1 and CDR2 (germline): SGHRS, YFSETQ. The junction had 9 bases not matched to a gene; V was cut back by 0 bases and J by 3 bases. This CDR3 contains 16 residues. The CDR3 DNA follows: TGCGCCAGCAGCTTGGCATCCGGGACAGCGTTCTACGAGCAGTACTTC. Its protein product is CASSLASGTAFYEQYF. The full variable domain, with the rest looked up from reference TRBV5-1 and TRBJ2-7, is KAGVTQTPRYLIKTRGQQVTLSCSPISGHRSVSWYQQTPGQGLQFLFEYFSETQRNKGNFPGRFSGRQFSNSRSEMNVSTLELGDSALYLCASSLASGTAFYEQYFGPGTRLTVT.

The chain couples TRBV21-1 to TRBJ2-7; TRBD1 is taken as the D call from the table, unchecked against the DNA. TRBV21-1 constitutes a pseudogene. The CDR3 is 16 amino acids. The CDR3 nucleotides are TGTGCCAGCAGCAAAGATCGGACAGGGACGCTTCGCGAGCAGTACTTC. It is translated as CASSKDRTGTLREQYF.

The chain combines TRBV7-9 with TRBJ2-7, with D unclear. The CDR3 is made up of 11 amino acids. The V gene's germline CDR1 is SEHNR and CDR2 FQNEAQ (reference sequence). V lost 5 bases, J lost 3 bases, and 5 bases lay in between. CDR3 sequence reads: CASSEYYEQYF. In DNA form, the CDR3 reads TGTGCCAGCAGCGAGTACTACGAGCAGTACTTC.